This T cell receptor beta chain derives from a study of cytomegalovirus exposure and HLA in healthy donors (dated by TCRdb to 2016 to 2017). Regarding the complete study: The 550 to 750 repertoires of the first cohort and the 120 or so validation repertoires were produced on the same platform, according to a later analysis. Besides the first cohort of approximately 710 subjects, a separate validation cohort made up of roughly 120 different subjects was used. The study combined high-throughput TCR immunosequencing, statistical association of individual TCRs with disease status, and machine learning to predict cytomegalovirus infection status. The study was designed to test whether signatures of past pathogen exposure could be identified by cataloging public T cell receptors.

The donors belonged to the validation cohort of about 120 subjects, which was separate from the approximately 700-subject first cohort. Worth noting for this clone: This receptor's antigen is unknown. Base qualities are missing; no much larger clone stands one base away.

Receptor amplification or capture employed the immunoSEQ multiplex PCR assay. As for how the authors treated the data: To diagnose cytomegalovirus status from the catalog of TCR beta chain sequences, a statistical classification framework was built. The clones in this table, taken by TCRdb from immuneACCESS, are in-frame only. Not every clone is retained; where verified, under half of the shortfall comes from an unresolved V gene, and the cause of the rest is unknown. Clonal size and the V and J genes are those of that table, whereas D and trimming came from the DNA. A total of about 200,000 clones appear in this sample, around 84% of them only once. Roughly an eighth of the sample is in the top ten clones. The CDR3 spans 15 residues, from the cysteine through the phenylalanine. The retained sequence is limited to the CDR3, 45 bases, with the frame set at the first base. The junction shows trimming of 0 bases on V and 2 bases on J, plus 10 bases between the germline ends. CDR1 SGHRS and CDR2 YFSETQ are derived from the germline V gene.

Beyond this particular receptor, the publication reports: While some public TCRs were present in many individuals, most TCR sequences turned up only very rarely across donors. According to the authors, the approach could potentially be generalized to other disease states and immunological phenotypes. The study listed over 150 TCR beta chains as associated with cytomegalovirus. Cytomegalovirus status was reported to be diagnosed by the classifier with high specificity and sensitivity in both the original and validation cohorts. In vitro tests confirmed that a few of the cytomegalovirus-associated TCR beta chains recognize cytomegalovirus antigens. A later analysis found that TCRs clustered in the first cohort also tended to co-occur in the 110 or so validation repertoires, with approximately 93% of cluster scores above 0. The validation cohort had no HLA typing available for a later analysis, so co-occurrence within that cohort was assessed over all 130 or so repertoires.

The sample comprised PBMCs. This sequence originates from a woman younger than 45 in good health and CMV-seropositive. This sequence uses TRBV5-1 and TRBJ2-3; 6 matching bases give a weak D call of TRBD2. The DNA is TGCGCCAGCAGCTTGGCAGGGACTTTCACAGATACGCAGTATTTT. The encoded protein is CASSLAGTFTDTQYF.